These 9 T cell receptor beta chains came from one sample sequenced in a study of blood T cells in healthy people across ages. Primed by a sample-barcoded 5' primer and a J-beta primer mix, a second PCR proceeded for roughly 6 to 12 cycles. Using its own MiXCR run on the 5' RACE reads, TCRdb lists one record per CDR3 protein. The repertoire holds 540,000 or so distinct CDR3 sequences, 45% to 55% seen once, with roughly 25% in the top ten. Sequenced input: blood. The origin of the receptors is a man at least 80 years old in good health.

The rearrangement uses TRBV7-2 and TRBJ1-2; 7 bases agree with TRBD1. Per germline, CDR1 SGHTA and CDR2 FQGNSA. The J segment lost 3 bases and the V segment lost 2 bases, leaving 12 bases of the junction unmatched. This CDR3 has 17 residues. In nucleotides, the CDR3 is TGTGCCAGCAGCTTATTACCGGGACAGTCCTTCCACTATGGCTACACCTTC. Translation gives CASSLLPGQSFHYGYTF.

V and J are TRBV7-9 and TRBJ2-3; unclear D gene. Germline loops: CDR1 SEHNR, CDR2 FQNEAQ (reference sequence). V lost 0 bases and J 6 bases, leaving 7 bases between the germline ends. The CDR3 extends over 13 amino acids. CDR3 sequence: CASSLAGPDTQYF. The DNA of the CDR3 is TGTGCCAGCAGCTTAGCGGGCCCCGATACGCAGTATTTT.

V gene TRBV5-1 combines with J gene TRBJ2-1; 11 nucleotides line up with TRBD2. This CDR3 contains 16 residues. The germline CDR1 and CDR2 sequences are SGHRS and YFSETQ. V lost 4 bases, J lost 7 bases, and 10 bases stayed unmatched. This chain's CDR3 is CASSKDLAGGTNEQFF. CDR3 nucleotide sequence: TGCGCCAGCAGCAAGGACCTAGCGGGAGGTACGAATGAGCAGTTCTTC.

The rearrangement uses TRBV6-2 or TRBV6-3 and TRBJ2-1; D might be TRBD1 or TRBD2, each matching 5 bases. The V end lost 5 bases, the J end lost 0 bases, and 14 bases lay between the germline ends. CDR1 and CDR2 (germline): MNHEY, SVGEGT. The CDR3 sequence is 16 residues long. The CDR3, as DNA: TGTGCCAGCAGTGCACTCGTGGGGGTCTCCTACAATGAGCAGTTCTTC. Residues: CASSALVGVSYNEQFF.

This clonotype was seen once. J is TRBJ2-1 and V is TRBV29-1; 7 nucleotides match TRBD1. The J segment lost 0 bases and the V segment lost 2 bases, leaving 4 bases of the junction unmatched. CDR1 is SQVTM, CDR2 ANQGSEA, per germline. The CDR3 covers 15 residues. The CDR3 is CSVEPRDSSYNEQFF. In DNA form, the CDR3 reads TGCAGCGTTGAACCCCGGGACAGCTCCTACAATGAGCAGTTCTTC.

This chain links TRBV12-3 or TRBV12-4 with TRBJ1-1, with 7 bases that match TRBD1. This CDR3 has 12 amino acids. V lost 2 bases to trimming and J lost 9 bases; unmatched junction nucleotides: 3. CDR3 nucleotide sequence: TGTGCCAGCAGTTTACTGACAGGGAAAGCTTTCTTT. Residues: CASSLLTGKAFF.

The chain is built from TRBV20-1 and TRBJ2-1; D may be TRBD2 (6 bases). The V gene's germline CDR1 is DFQATT and CDR2 SNEGSKA (reference sequence). V shed 5 bases and J shed 3 bases, with 20 bases lying between them. The CDR3 is made up of 16 amino acids. CDR3 DNA: TGCAGTGCTTCCGGGCGGACTACGCCGCTCTACAATGAGCAGTTCTTC. This encodes CSASGRTTPLYNEQFF.

V usage is TRBV6-5 and J usage is TRBJ2-1; D gene uncertain. V gave up 5 bases and J gave up 4 bases, with 15 bases separating them. Germline V gene sequence: CDR1 MNHEY, CDR2 SVGAGI. The CDR3 is made up of 15 amino acids. DNA of the CDR3: TGTGCCAGCAGTCCAACTACCGGGCCTTACAATGAGCAGTTCTTC. This sequence encodes CASSPTTGPYNEQFF.

The chain couples TRBV7-2 to TRBJ2-1; 7 nucleotides match TRBD2. The CDR3 has 15 amino acids. The germline CDR1 and CDR2 sequences are SGHTA and FQGNSA. Trimming cost V 0 bases and J 6 bases; bases outside gene matches: 5. The CDR3 DNA reads TGTGCCAGCAGCTTAGCGCCCGGGACTATCAATGAGCAGTTCTTC. As protein: CASSLAPGTINEQFF.